One TCR beta chain is described in this entry. Its antigen is unknown. Time point indicated: week 11, during vaccination. Doses of 300 ug of mutant IDH1 20-mer peptide were given with topical imiquimod. Each of the donors came in with new WHO grade 3 or 4 astrocytomas that were IDH1-mutant and ATRX-lost. Measured with immunoSEQ multiplex PCR; TCRdb has only the in-frame clones, and not every one. The table shows roughly 60,000 clones, with 70% to 85% occurring only once. Germline V gene data show CDR1 as SEHNR and CDR2 as FQNEAQ (reference sequence). V was trimmed by 2 bases and J by 5 bases, leaving 15 bases between them. The CDR3 is made up of 15 amino acids. The sample belongs to a study of a mutant IDH1 vaccine in newly diagnosed glioma. Study-level information: The initiation of vaccination occurred 4-6 weeks after radiotherapy alone, or with temozolomide cycles. Antecedent treatment encompassed radiotherapy, temozolomide, or their combination; the majority received both.

Study results and limitations: Researchers report vaccine-induced immune responses in roughly 93% of patients.

This sample comprised PBMCs, obtained from a glioma patient whose treatment included an IDH1 peptide vaccine. The chain links TRBV7-9 to TRBJ1-2, with D possibly matching TRBD1 (6 bases). The source is a young man with glioma. The CDR3 sequence is CASSLIGSGEYGYTF. The CDR3 nucleotides are TGTGCCAGCAGCTTAATAGGATCAGGGGAGTATGGCTACACCTTC.